The T cell receptor (beta chain) described here comes from a study of cytomegalovirus exposure and HLA in healthy donors. Whole-study results and caveats: It was approximately 150 TCR beta chains that were listed as cytomegalovirus-associated.

The V gene's germline CDR1 is SGHRS and CDR2 YFSETQ. V was shortened by 4 bases and J by 4 bases, with 9 bases between the two germline ends. This CDR3 is 12 amino acids long. Produced via immunoSEQ multiplex PCR; TCRdb's table is partial and in-frame only. Among about 130,000 clones listed, just under 90% were seen once. This clone has only a few counts. The antigen is undetermined. Sample: PBMCs. J is TRBJ2-7 and V is TRBV5-1; D is undetermined. This sequence originates from a woman aged 25 to 45 in good health and CMV-seropositive. This chain's CDR3 is CASSRGGYEQYF. The CDR3 region has the DNA TGCGCCAGCAGCCGCGGTGGTTACGAGCAGTACTTC. Drawing the rest from reference TRBV5-1 and TRBJ2-7, the complete variable domain is KAGVTQTPRYLIKTRGQQVTLSCSPISGHRSVSWYQQTPGQGLQFLFEYFSETQRNKGNFPGRFSGRQFSNSRSEMNVSTLELGDSALYLCASSRGGYEQYFGPGTRLTVT.